Below are 10 T cell receptor beta chains sequenced from a single sample in a study of CD4+ T cells in melanoma. TCRdb's copy holds only in-frame clones and misses some; the assay was immunoSEQ multiplex PCR. The table has around 100,000 clones, about 90% seen once. Sequenced material: peripheral blood. These receptors originate from a human donor with melanoma.

This clone appeared once. The V call is TRBV4-1, the J call TRBJ2-3; no reliable D call. The CDR3 is 16 amino acids. The V end was cut by 1 base, the J end by 2 bases, with 13 bases between. The V gene's germline CDR1 is MGHRA and CDR2 YSYEKL. CDR3 bases: TGCGCCAGCAGCCAAGCCAACAGATTATTCACAGATACGCAGTATTTT. Translating it yields CASSQANRLFTDTQYF.

This clone was recorded only once. The rearrangement links TRBV23-1 to TRBJ2-1; 10 nucleotides agree with TRBD2. TRBV23-1 is given ORF status, its function remaining uncertain. CDR3 size: 15 residues. After removal of 1 base from V and 10 bases from J, the junction contained 7 bases not matched to a gene. In DNA form, the CDR3 reads TGCGCCAGCAGTCAATGGGAGCGGGGGGGCCACGAGCAGTTCTTC. Its protein product is CASSQWERGGHEQFF.

The rearrangement joins TRBV5-4 to TRBJ2-3; no clear D. The CDR3 covers 15 residues. Germline lookup yields CDR1 SGHNT and CDR2 YYREEE (reference sequence). V gave up 0 bases and J gave up 7 bases, with 15 bases separating them. The CDR3 here is CASSLGLLGSNTQYF. The CDR3 DNA follows: TGTGCCAGCAGCTTGGGTCTGTTAGGCTCAAATACGCAGTATTTT.

This clone was seen just once. This rearrangement joins TRBV7-2 to TRBJ2-7; D gene ambiguous. Germline CDR1 is SGHTA and CDR2 is FQGNSA. Trimming removed 4 bases from V and 8 bases from J, with 18 bases in between. The CDR3 totals 14 residues. The CDR3 spells CASSSDRSIIQQYF. The CDR3 DNA follows: TGTGCCAGCAGCTCGGACCGTAGTATCATTCAGCAGTACTTC.

The V call is TRBV28, the J call TRBJ1-6, with D possibly TRBD1 on 5 matching bases. This CDR3 region has 15 residues. Germline loops: CDR1 MDHEN, CDR2 SYDVKM. The V end lost 8 bases, the J end lost 9 bases, and 20 bases lay between the germline ends. The CDR3 DNA is TGTGCCAGCCGGCCAGTCAGGGAACATGGTTCACCCCTCCACTTT. This sequence encodes CASRPVREHGSPLHF.

The chain recombines TRBV6-5 with TRBJ1-5; a weak D match, TRBD1 (6 bases). In germline, CDR1 is MNHEY, CDR2 SVGAGI. Trimming took off 6 bases at V and 11 bases at J, with 20 bases between the two ends. The CDR3 is 14 residues long. The CDR3 region is CASSPDSPKQAQHF. DNA for the CDR3: TGTGCCAGCAGCCCGGACAGCCCTAAGCAGGCCCAGCATTTT.

This sequence joins TRBV7-2 and TRBJ2-3, with 8 positions matching TRBD2. CDR3 size: 17 residues. CDR1 and CDR2 (germline): SGHTA, FQGNSA. With 5 bases clipped from V and 1 base from J, the junction kept 11 bases outside the gene matches. In DNA, the CDR3 is TGTGCCAGCAGCCCCTCCCCGGGACTAGGGGGCACAGATACGCAGTATTTT. Protein sequence: CASSPSPGLGGTDTQYF.

V and J are TRBV5-6 and TRBJ1-1, with 8 nucleotides matching TRBD1. Germline V CDR1 and CDR2: SGHDT, YYEEEE. The CDR3 runs 17 residues. After removal of 0 bases from V and 0 bases from J, the junction contained 7 bases not matched to a gene. The CDR3 spells CASSLDPGGRVNTEAFF. CDR3 nucleotides: TGTGCCAGCAGCTTGGATCCAGGGGGCCGGGTGAACACTGAAGCTTTCTTT.

The V gene is TRBV4-2, the J gene TRBJ2-7; the D is unclear. The CDR3 sequence is 14 residues long. Trimming took 4 bases from V and 2 from J, leaving 12 bases between them. Per the germline V gene, CDR1 is LGHNA and CDR2 is YNFKEQ. The CDR3, as DNA: TGTGCCAGCAGCCCCTTAAGGTCTGCCTACGAGCAGTACTTC. This translates into CASSPLRSAYEQYF.

This clone was counted once. This chain uses TRBV28 with TRBJ2-3, with TRBD2 identical over 9 bases. There are 16 residues in the CDR3. Trimming took 5 bases from V and 3 from J; bases not matched to a gene: 9. Germline loops: CDR1 MDHEN, CDR2 SYDVKM. The CDR3 sequence: CASSPLAGGRTDTQYF. CDR3 sequence (DNA): TGTGCCAGCAGTCCCTTGGCGGGGGGGCGTACAGATACGCAGTATTTT.